This TCR beta chain is from a study of low-dose radiotherapy and immunotherapy resistance in tumors. This CDR3 contains 12 residues. Germline CDR1 is MGHRA and CDR2 is YSYEKL. Between the trimmed V and J ends, which lost 4 bases and 4 bases, there was a span of 5 bases. Gene-specific TRAV and TRBV primers were used for first-strand cDNA, covering alpha and beta chains. Amplification, which lasted 20 to 25 PCR cycles, used a constant-region primer and V-primer adapter to amplify TCRs. TCRdb reprocessed the reads with MiXCR, giving one entry per CDR3 protein. The table lists roughly 8,300 distinct CDR3 sequences, about 59% of them singletons, with roughly 8.9% in the top ten.

This rearrangement joins TRBV4-1 to TRBJ2-1; unclear D gene. The sequence was obtained from a human donor with advanced metastatic prostate, ovarian, gallbladder or colorectal cancer (not recorded which). This table probably holds off-target reads from a library built for another chain. The CDR3 spells CASSLSYNEQFF. The CDR3 bases are TGCGCCAGCAGCCTTTCATACAATGAGCAGTTCTTC.